The 17 T cell receptor beta chains below all came from one sample that was sequenced in a study of identical twins. TCRdb re-called the 5' RACE reads through MiXCR, storing one row per CDR3 protein. The data contain 250,000 to 350,000 distinct CDR3 sequences, roughly 10% of them seen just once; the ten biggest clones take up roughly 7%. The sample was also linked to a second study, of yellow fever vaccine responses in identical twins.

Sequencing input: CD8+ T cells sorted from blood. The receptors were gathered from a woman aged 18-35 years in good health.

The chain links TRBV25-1 to TRBJ2-7; D ambiguous. Germline V lookup: CDR1 MGHDK, CDR2 SYGVNS. CDR3 size: 10 residues. The V end lost 3 bases, the J end lost 7 bases, and 4 bases lay between the germline ends. In DNA form, the CDR3 reads TGTGCCAGCAGTGACTGGGAGCAGTACTTC. It encodes CASSDWEQYF.

This clonotype was counted ten times or more. The chain employs TRBV9 and TRBJ1-2, with 7 bases fitting TRBD1. Looked up from germline, CDR1 is SGDLS and CDR2 is YYNGEE. The CDR3 sequence is 15 residues long. Losses at the gene ends were 1 base for V and 2 bases for J; bases not matched to a gene: 5. The CDR3 DNA reads as TGTGCCAGCAGCGTAAACGACAGGGTGAACTATGGCTACACCTTC. Translation: CASSVNDRVNYGYTF.

This sequence joins TRBV7-2 and TRBJ1-6; D call uncertain. There are 14 residues in the CDR3. Germline V lookup: CDR1 SGHTA, CDR2 FQGNSA. The germline V and J ends were trimmed by 0 bases and 9 bases, with 9 bases remaining between them. For the CDR3, the DNA is TGTGCCAGCAGCTTAGCAGGGTCGGGTTCACCCCTCCACTTT. It is translated as CASSLAGSGSPLHF.

This clonotype was observed a handful of times. The V call is TRBV10-3, the J call TRBJ2-1; D remains unclear. The length of the CDR3 is 11 residues. Germline V gives CDR1 ENHRY, CDR2 SYGVKD. Trimming removed 10 bases from V and 6 bases from J, with 10 bases in between. The CDR3, as DNA: TGTGCCACCCTATTAGGCAATGAGCAGTTCTTC. Amino acids: CATLLGNEQFF.

V is TRBV6-1 and J is TRBJ2-3; 10 bases fit TRBD2. With 11 bases clipped from V and 5 bases from J, the junction kept 13 bases outside the gene matches. The length of the CDR3 is 15 residues. Germline CDR1 reads MNHNS; CDR2 reads SASEGT. The DNA of the CDR3 is TGTGCCTGCCCCCCCCTAGCGGGAGTACGAGATACGCAGTATTTT. This encodes CACPPLAGVRDTQYF.

The rearrangement links TRBV30 to TRBJ2-1; no definite D call. The V and J ends lost 2 bases and 5 bases respectively, with 16 bases between them. CDR3 length equals 15 residues. Looked up from germline, CDR1 is GTSNPN and CDR2 is SVGIG (reference sequence). CDR3 region: CAWSPPLYTNNEQFF. DNA for the CDR3: TGTGCCTGGAGTCCACCGCTTTATACAAACAATGAGCAGTTCTTC.

This clonotype was counted between two and nine times. The chain recombines TRBV20-1 with TRBJ2-1; TRBD2 is a possible D gene (6 bases). The CDR3 contains 16 residues. Looked up from germline, CDR1 is DFQATT and CDR2 is SNEGSKA (reference sequence). The germline V and J ends were trimmed by 1 base and 2 bases, with 15 bases remaining between them. CDR3 region: CSARAIGLTPYNEQFF. In DNA, the CDR3 is TGCAGTGCTAGAGCAATAGGACTAACCCCCTACAATGAGCAGTTCTTC.

This clonotype was counted only a few times. The V and J genes are TRBV12-3 or TRBV12-4 and TRBJ1-2; D unclear. V lost 5 bases and J lost 3, with 10 bases in between. This CDR3 has 13 amino acids. The CDR3 nucleotides read TGTGCCAGCAGTCCCGTCGGATACTATGGCTACACCTTC. This codes for CASSPVGYYGYTF.

This clonotype was picked up many times. The chain uses TRBV20-1 and TRBJ2-7; D is undetermined. CDR1 DFQATT and CDR2 SNEGSKA come from the germline V gene (reference sequence). V lost 0 bases, J lost 2 bases, and 17 bases lay in between. The CDR3 has 16 amino acids. DNA of the CDR3: TGCAGTGCTAGAGATTTTGCAGCCCCCTTGACCTACGAGCAGTACTTC. Encoded protein: CSARDFAAPLTYEQYF.

The rearrangement uses TRBV12-3 or TRBV12-4 and TRBJ1-6; perhaps TRBD1 as D (6 bases). There are 14 residues in the CDR3. V lost 4 bases and J lost 10, with 14 bases in between. The CDR3 is CASSWGRSGSPLHF. The CDR3 DNA reads TGTGCCAGCAGTTGGGGGCGGAGTGGCTCACCCCTCCACTTT.

This rearrangement joins TRBV29-1 to TRBJ2-7, with a possible D match to TRBD2 (6 bases). Germline V gene sequence: CDR1 SQVTM, CDR2 ANQGSEA. Trimming removed 0 bases at V and 7 bases at J, with 13 bases between. The CDR3 consists of 13 residues. CDR3 DNA sequence: TGCAGCGTTGAAGATTCCCTAGGGAGGGAGCAGTACTTC. This gives the protein CSVEDSLGREQYF.

V gene TRBV3-1 combines with J gene TRBJ2-2; D is ambiguous. The V and J ends lost 3 bases and 12 bases respectively, with 35 bases between them. Germline-derived CDR1 and CDR2 are LGHDT and YNNKEL (reference sequence). CDR3 length: 20 amino acids. The CDR3 DNA reads TGTGCCAGCAGCCACCGCAGAATTCTCACGGGTGAAGCCCGGCCTGGCCAGCTGTTTTTT. This encodes CASSHRRILTGEARPGQLFF.

This clonotype was recorded at least ten times. This chain joins TRBV28 and TRBJ2-1; 9 bases align to TRBD2. Germline assignment: CDR1 MDHEN and CDR2 SYDVKM. V was clipped by 5 bases and J by 4 bases; unmatched bases: 18. This CDR3 is 19 amino acids long. This chain's CDR3 is CASSTPQGLTSGGYNEQFF. In DNA form, the CDR3 reads TGTGCCAGCAGTACCCCACAGGGTCTGACTAGCGGAGGTTACAATGAGCAGTTCTTC.

This clonotype has ten or more counts. V gene TRBV4-1 combines with J gene TRBJ2-7; D is undetermined. This CDR3 contains 12 residues. Germline CDR1 and CDR2: MGHRA and YSYEKL. Trimming took off 0 bases at V and 9 bases at J, with 9 bases between the two ends. The CDR3 DNA reads as TGCGCCAGCAGCCAAGAAGTTTCGCGGCAGTACTTC. Amino acid sequence: CASSQEVSRQYF.

This sequence joins TRBV4-2 and TRBJ1-1; 8 bases match TRBD1. With 2 bases clipped from V and 2 bases from J, the junction kept 7 bases outside the gene matches. The CDR3 runs 16 residues. Germline V gene sequence: CDR1 LGHNA, CDR2 YNFKEQ. The CDR3 DNA reads TGTGCCAGCAGCCAATGGAGGGACAGGAACAACACTGAAGCTTTCTTT. Its translation is CASSQWRDRNNTEAFF.

This clonotype was observed many times. The rearrangement uses TRBV4-2 and TRBJ2-1, with D possibly being TRBD1 or TRBD2 (5 bases each). With 4 bases removed from V and 8 bases from J, the gap between germline ends came to 15 bases. The CDR3 covers 14 residues. Germline values: CDR1 LGHNA, CDR2 YNFKEQ. The DNA of the CDR3 is TGTGCCAGCAGCCCATCGTTGAGGGACGATGAGCAGTTCTTC. Its protein is CASSPSLRDDEQFF.

This clonotype was observed a handful of times. The chain employs TRBV7-9 and TRBJ1-1, with 7 bases matching TRBD1. The length of the CDR3 is 15 residues. Looked up from germline, CDR1 is SEHNR and CDR2 is FQNEAQ (reference sequence). The ends lost 0 bases at V and 5 bases at J; junction bases unmatched: 6. DNA for the CDR3: TGTGCCAGCAGCTTAGCACAGGGGAATAGGACTGAAGCTTTCTTT. It specifies CASSLAQGNRTEAFF.